Listed below are T cell receptor beta chains from one sample, sequenced in a study of Ad26.COV2.S vaccination and SARS-CoV-2 variants. The method was immunoSEQ multiplex PCR; TCRdb's version includes in-frame clones alone and lacks a portion of them. The sample lists around 450,000 clones, 80% to 90% occurring once. The material sequenced was peripheral blood, taken in a trial of Ad26.COV2.S vaccine versus placebo. Receptors were obtained from a person aged 18-65 years who received the Ad26.COV2.S COVID-19 vaccine or a placebo. Each CDR3 is given with its conserved first and last residue. The order of the fields is J gene, clone size, D gene, V gene, CDR3 length, CDR3 protein, CDR3 DNA. A D gene is named only where the DNA matches it firmly. Expanded clones are given a class, and other clones once, few, many or no size at all.

TRBJ1-4 once - TRBV5-6 14 CASSQEGGDEKLFF TGTGCCAGCAGCCAGGAGGGGGGCGATGAAAAACTGTTTTTT
TRBJ2-7 - - TRBV6-5 13 CASSYSWGIEQYF TGTGCCAGCAGTTACTCGTGGGGAATCGAGCAGTACTTC
TRBJ2-1 - TRBD2 TRBV29-1 15 CSVEVAGVGVNEQFF TGCAGCGTTGAAGTAGCGGGAGTAGGGGTCAATGAGCAGTTCTTC
TRBJ2-6 - - TRBV2 16 CASSRARSSGANVLTF TGTGCCAGCAGTAGAGCCCGGAGCTCTGGGGCCAACGTCCTGACTTTC
TRBJ1-1 - - TRBV30 14 CAWQAAHMNTEAFF TGTGCCTGGCAAGCGGCACACATGAACACTGAAGCTTTCTTT
TRBJ1-1 - - TRBV4-2 14 CASSQDRERTEAFF TGTGCCAGCAGCCAAGACAGGGAACGAACTGAAGCTTTCTTT
TRBJ1-3 - - TRBV28 13 CASSLKGLRTIYF TGTGCCAGCAGTTTAAAAGGGTTAAGGACCATATATTTT
TRBJ1-5 - - TRBV6-4 17 CASSGTIGGRGNQPQHF TGTGCCAGCAGTGGCACAATAGGGGGTCGTGGCAATCAGCCCCAGCATTTT
TRBJ2-7 - - TRBV6-5 11 CASMVGHEQYF TGTGCCAGCATGGTGGGGCACGAGCAGTACTTC
TRBJ2-1 - - TRBV7-2 15 CASSLAGGPRDEQFF TGTGCCAGCAGCTTAGCGGGGGGGCCCAGGGATGAGCAGTTCTTC
TRBJ1-5 once - TRBV6-2/TRBV6-3 14 CASSYGAGNQPQHF TGTGCCAGCAGTTACGGCGCGGGAAATCAGCCCCAGCATTTT
TRBJ1-1 - - TRBV27 17 CASSSPRRGLTNTEAFF TGTGCCAGCAGTTCGCCCCGACGGGGTCTGACGAACACTGAAGCTTTCTTT
TRBJ2-7 - - TRBV10-3 14 CAISEEGVGYEQYF TGTGCCATCAGTGAGGAGGGAGTTGGCTACGAGCAGTACTTC
TRBJ2-2 - - TRBV19 14 CASSIQSIGGELFF TGTGCCAGTAGTATTCAGTCCATCGGCGGGGAGCTGTTTTTT
TRBJ2-1 once TRBD2 TRBV7-3 16 CASSLMVSGGDNEQFF TGTGCCAGCAGCTTAATGGTGTCGGGAGGAGACAATGAGCAGTTCTTC
TRBJ2-2 - - TRBV12-3/TRBV12-4 11 CASSLSGELFF TGTGCCAGCAGTTTATCCGGGGAGCTGTTTTTT
TRBJ1-3 - - TRBV7-2 13 CASSLVPGNTIYF TGTGCCAGCAGCTTAGTTCCGGGAAACACCATATATTTT
TRBJ2-7 - TRBD1 TRBV3-1/TRBV3-2 15 CASSHSGTGGHEQYF TGTGCCAGCAGCCATTCTGGGACAGGGGGCCACGAGCAGTACTTC
TRBJ2-7 - TRBD1 TRBV18 13 CASSPGTDYEQYF TGTGCCAGCTCACCTGGGACAGACTACGAGCAGTACTTC
TRBJ1-1 - TRBD1 TRBV7-9 16 CASSRRTTGKNTEAFF TGTGCCAGCAGCCGACGGACGACAGGGAAGAACACTGAAGCTTTCTTT
TRBJ1-5 - - TRBV29-1 13 CSVVVGYGQPQHF TGCAGCGTTGTCGTGGGGTATGGTCAGCCCCAGCATTTT
TRBJ1-2 - TRBD1 TRBV6-5 15 CASSRTGRSNYGYTF TGTGCCAGCAGTCGGACAGGGAGATCTAACTATGGCTACACCTTC
TRBJ1-1 - TRBD1 TRBV6-4 15 CASSPDRGLMAEAFF TGTGCCAGCAGCCCCGACAGGGGGTTGATGGCTGAAGCTTTCTTT
TRBJ2-1 - - TRBV5-1 13 CASSLQRESEQFF TGCGCCAGCAGCTTGCAGAGGGAGTCTGAGCAGTTCTTC
TRBJ1-2 - - TRBV6-5 12 CASSYHRGSYTF TGTGCCAGCAGTTACCATCGAGGTAGCTACACCTTC
TRBJ1-1 few - TRBV25-1 13 CASAVNGGTEAFF TGTGCCAGCGCAGTGAACGGCGGGACTGAAGCTTTCTTT
TRBJ1-1 - - TRBV11-3 13 CASADMANTEAFF TGTGCCAGCGCCGACATGGCGAACACTGAAGCTTTCTTT
TRBJ2-2 - - TRBV9 12 CASSANTGELFF TGTGCCAGCAGCGCGAACACCGGGGAGCTGTTTTTT
TRBJ2-7 - TRBD1 TRBV5-1 15 CASSLGTGAAYEQYF TGCGCCAGCAGCTTGGGTACAGGGGCGGCCTACGAGCAGTACTTC